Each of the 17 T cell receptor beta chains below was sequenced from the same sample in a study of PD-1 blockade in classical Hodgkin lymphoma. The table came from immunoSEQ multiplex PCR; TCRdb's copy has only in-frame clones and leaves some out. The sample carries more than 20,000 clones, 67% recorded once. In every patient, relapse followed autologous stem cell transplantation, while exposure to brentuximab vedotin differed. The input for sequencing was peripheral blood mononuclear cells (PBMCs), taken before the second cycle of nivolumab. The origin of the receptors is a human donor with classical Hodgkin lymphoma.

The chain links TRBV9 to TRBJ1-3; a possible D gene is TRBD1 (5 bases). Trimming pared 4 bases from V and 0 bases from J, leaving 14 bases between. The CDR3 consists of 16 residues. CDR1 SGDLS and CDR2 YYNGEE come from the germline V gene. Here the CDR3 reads CASSPGGGISGNTIYF. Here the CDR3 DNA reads TGTGCCAGCAGCCCCGGGGGGGGAATCTCTGGAAACACCATATATTTT.

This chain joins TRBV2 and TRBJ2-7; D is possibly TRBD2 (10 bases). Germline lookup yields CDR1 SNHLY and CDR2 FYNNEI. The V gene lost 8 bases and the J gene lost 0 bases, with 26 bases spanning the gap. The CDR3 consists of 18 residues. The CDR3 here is CASRTGTGWTSGSYEQYF. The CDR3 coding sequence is TGTGCCAGCCGGACCGGGACAGGGTGGACTAGCGGCTCCTACGAGCAGTACTTC.

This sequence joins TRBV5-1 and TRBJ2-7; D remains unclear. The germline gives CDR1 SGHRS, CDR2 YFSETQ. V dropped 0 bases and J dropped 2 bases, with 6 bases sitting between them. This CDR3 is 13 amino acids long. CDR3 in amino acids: CASSLVGTYEQYF. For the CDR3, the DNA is TGCGCCAGCAGCTTGGTGGGGACCTACGAGCAGTACTTC.

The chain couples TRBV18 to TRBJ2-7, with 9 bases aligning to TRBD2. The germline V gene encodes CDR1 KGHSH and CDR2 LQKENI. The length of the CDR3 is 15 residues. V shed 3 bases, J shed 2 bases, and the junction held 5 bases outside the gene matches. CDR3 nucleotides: TGTGCCAGCTCACCCGGTGCTAGCGGGACCTACGAGCAGTACTTC. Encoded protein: CASSPGASGTYEQYF.

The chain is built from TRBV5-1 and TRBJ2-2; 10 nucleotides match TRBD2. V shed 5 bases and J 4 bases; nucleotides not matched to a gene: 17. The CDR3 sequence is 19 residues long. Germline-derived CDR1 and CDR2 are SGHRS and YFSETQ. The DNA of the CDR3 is TGCGCCAGCAGACCGATGGGGACTAGCGTGGAGGGCGGCACCGGGGAGCTGTTTTTT. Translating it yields CASRPMGTSVEGGTGELFF.

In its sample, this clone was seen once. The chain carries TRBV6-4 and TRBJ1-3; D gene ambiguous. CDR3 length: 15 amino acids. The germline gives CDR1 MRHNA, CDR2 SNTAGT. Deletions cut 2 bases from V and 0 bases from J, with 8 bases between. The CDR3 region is CASSDPPCSGNTIYF. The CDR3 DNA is TGTGCCAGCAGTGACCCCCCCTGCTCTGGAAACACCATATATTTT.

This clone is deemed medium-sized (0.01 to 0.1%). The CDR3 sequence: CASSLWTHTEAQHF. The CDR3 DNA follows: TGTGCCAGCAGTTTATGGACTCACACGGAAGCCCAGCATTTT. The gene calls are TRBV28 and TRBJ1-5; no clear D. Germline V gives CDR1 MDHEN, CDR2 SYDVKM. The CDR3 spans 14 residues. Trimming took 0 bases from V and 11 from J, leaving 14 bases between them.

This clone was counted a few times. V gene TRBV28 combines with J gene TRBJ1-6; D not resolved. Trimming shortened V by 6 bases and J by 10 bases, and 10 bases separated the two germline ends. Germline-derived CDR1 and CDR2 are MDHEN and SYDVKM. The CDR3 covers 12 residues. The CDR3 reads CASRAPGSPLHF. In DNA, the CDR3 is TGTGCCAGCAGGGCCCCGGGATCACCCCTCCACTTT. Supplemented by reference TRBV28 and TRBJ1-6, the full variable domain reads DVKVTQSSRYLVKRTGEKVFLECVQDMDHENMFWYRQDPGLGLRLIYFSYDVKMKEKGDIPEGYSVSREKKERFSLILESASTNQTSMYLCASRAPGSPLHFGNGTRLTVT.

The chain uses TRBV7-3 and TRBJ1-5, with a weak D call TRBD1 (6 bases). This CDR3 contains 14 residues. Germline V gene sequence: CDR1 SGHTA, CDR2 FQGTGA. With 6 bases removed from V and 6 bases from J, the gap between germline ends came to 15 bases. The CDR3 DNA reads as TGTGCCAGCAGTTCTACAGGGCCTCGTCAGCCCCAGCATTTT. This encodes CASSSTGPRQPQHF.

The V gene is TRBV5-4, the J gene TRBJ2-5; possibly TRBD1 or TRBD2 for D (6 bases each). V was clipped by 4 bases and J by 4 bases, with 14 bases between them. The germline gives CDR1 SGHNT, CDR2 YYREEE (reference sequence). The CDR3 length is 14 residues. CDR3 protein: CASSKRGVGETQYF. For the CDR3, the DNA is TGTGCCAGCAGCAAAAGGGGGGTAGGAGAGACCCAGTACTTC.

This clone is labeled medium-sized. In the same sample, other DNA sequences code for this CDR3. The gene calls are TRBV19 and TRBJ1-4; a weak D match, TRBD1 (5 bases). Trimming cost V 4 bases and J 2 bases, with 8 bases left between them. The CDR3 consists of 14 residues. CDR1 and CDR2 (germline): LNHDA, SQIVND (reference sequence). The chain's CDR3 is CASSTGLTNEKLFF. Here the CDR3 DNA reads TGTGCCAGTAGTACAGGGCTCACTAATGAAAAACTGTTTTTT.

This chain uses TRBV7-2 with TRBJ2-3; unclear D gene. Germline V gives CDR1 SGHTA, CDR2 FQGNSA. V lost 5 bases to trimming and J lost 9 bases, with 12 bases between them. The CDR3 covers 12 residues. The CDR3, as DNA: TGTGCCAGCAGCACCATCGGAGCGACGCAGTATTTT. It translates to CASSTIGATQYF.

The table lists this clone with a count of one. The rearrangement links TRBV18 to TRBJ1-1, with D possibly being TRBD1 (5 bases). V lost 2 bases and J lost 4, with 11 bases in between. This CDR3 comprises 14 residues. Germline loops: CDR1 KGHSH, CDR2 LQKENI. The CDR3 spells CASSPVQGGTEAFF. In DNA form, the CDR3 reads TGTGCCAGCTCACCAGTCCAGGGAGGCACTGAAGCTTTCTTT.

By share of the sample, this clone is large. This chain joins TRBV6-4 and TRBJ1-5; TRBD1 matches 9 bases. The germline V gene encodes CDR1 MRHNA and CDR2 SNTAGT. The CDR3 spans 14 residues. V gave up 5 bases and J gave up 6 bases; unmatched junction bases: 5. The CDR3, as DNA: TGTGCCAGCAGTCCGGACAGGGGCGGTCAGCCCCAGCATTTT. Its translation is CASSPDRGGQPQHF.

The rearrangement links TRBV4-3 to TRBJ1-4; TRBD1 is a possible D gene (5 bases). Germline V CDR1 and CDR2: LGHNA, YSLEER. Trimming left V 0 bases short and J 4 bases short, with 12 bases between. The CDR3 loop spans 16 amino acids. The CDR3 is CASSQDGAGDNEKLFF. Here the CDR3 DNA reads TGCGCCAGCAGCCAAGATGGGGCAGGAGATAATGAAAAACTGTTTTTT.

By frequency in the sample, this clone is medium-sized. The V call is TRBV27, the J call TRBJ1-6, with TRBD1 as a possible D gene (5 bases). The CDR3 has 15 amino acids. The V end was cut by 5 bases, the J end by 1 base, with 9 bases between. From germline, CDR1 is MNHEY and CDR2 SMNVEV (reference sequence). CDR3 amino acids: CASSPQGSYNSPLHF. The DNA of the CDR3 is TGTGCCAGCAGTCCTCAGGGTTCCTATAATTCACCCCTCCACTTT.

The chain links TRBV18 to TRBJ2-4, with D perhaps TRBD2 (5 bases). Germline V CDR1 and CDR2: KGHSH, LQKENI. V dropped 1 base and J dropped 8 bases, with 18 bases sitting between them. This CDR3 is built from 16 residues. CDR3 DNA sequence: TGTGCCAGCTCACCACGGGTTAGCGCGGGCCGGGACATTCAGTACTTC. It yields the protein CASSPRVSAGRDIQYF.